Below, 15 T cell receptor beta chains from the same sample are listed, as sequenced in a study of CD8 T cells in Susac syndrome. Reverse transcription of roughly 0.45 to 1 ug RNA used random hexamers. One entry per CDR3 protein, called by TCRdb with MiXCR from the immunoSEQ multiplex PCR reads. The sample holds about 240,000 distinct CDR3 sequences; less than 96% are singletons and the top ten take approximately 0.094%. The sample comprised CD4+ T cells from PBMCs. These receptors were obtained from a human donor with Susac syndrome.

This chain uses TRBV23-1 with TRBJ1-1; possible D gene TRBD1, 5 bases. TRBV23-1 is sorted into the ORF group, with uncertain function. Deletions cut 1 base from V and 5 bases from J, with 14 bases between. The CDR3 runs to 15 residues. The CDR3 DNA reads TGCGCCAGCAGTCAATTGAAGGGACTCGGGACTGAAGCTTTCTTT. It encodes CASSQLKGLGTEAFF.

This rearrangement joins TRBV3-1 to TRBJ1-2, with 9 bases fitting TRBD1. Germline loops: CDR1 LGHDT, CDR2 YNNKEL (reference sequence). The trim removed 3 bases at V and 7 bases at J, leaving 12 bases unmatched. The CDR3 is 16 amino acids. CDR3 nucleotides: TGTGCCAGCAGCCACTCCATGGGACAGGGATTTGGTGGCTACACCTTC. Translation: CASSHSMGQGFGGYTF. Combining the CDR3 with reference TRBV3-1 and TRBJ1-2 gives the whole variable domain DTAVSQTPKYLVTQMGNDKSIKCEQNLGHDTMYWYKQDSKKFLKIMFSYNNKELIINETVPNRFSPKSPDKAHLNLHINSLELGDSAVYFCASSHSMGQGFGGYTFGSGTRLTVV.

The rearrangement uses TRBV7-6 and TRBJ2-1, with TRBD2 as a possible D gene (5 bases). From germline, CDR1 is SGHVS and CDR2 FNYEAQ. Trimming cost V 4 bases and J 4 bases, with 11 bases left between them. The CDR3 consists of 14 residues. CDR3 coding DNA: TGTGCCAGCAGCTCAGCGGAGATGTACAATGAGCAGTTCTTC. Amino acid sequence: CASSSAEMYNEQFF.

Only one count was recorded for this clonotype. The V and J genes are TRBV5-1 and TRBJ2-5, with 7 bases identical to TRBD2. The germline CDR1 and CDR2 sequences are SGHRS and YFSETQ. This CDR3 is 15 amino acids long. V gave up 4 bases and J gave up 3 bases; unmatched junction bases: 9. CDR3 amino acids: CASSLEALAEETQYF. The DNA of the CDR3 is TGCGCCAGCAGCCTCGAGGCGCTAGCGGAAGAGACCCAGTACTTC. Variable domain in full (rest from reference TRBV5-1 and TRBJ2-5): KAGVTQTPRYLIKTRGQQVTLSCSPISGHRSVSWYQQTPGQGLQFLFEYFSETQRNKGNFPGRFSGRQFSNSRSEMNVSTLELGDSALYLCASSLEALAEETQYFGPGTRLLVL.

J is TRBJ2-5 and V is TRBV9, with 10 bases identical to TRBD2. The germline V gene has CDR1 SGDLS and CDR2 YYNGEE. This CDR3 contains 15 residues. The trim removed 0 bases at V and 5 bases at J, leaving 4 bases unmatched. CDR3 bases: TGTGCCAGCAGCGTAGTGGCTAGCGGGAGTGAGACCCAGTACTTC. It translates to CASSVVASGSETQYF.

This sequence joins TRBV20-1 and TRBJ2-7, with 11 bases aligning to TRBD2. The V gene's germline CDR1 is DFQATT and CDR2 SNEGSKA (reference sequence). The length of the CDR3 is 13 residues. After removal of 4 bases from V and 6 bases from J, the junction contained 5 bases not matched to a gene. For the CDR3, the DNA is TGCAGTGCTAAACTAGCGGGAGTGATCGAGCAGTACTTC. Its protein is CSAKLAGVIEQYF.

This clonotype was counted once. CDR3 in amino acids: CSVLGRLDYSYEQYF. The CDR3 coding sequence is TGCAGCGTTCTGGGAAGGTTGGACTACTCCTACGAGCAGTACTTC. The V gene is TRBV29-1, the J gene TRBJ2-7; a weak D match, TRBD2 (6 bases). V shed 5 bases and J shed 0 bases, with 17 bases lying between them. Germline V gene lookup returns CDR1 SQVTM and CDR2 ANQGSEA. CDR3 length equals 15 residues.

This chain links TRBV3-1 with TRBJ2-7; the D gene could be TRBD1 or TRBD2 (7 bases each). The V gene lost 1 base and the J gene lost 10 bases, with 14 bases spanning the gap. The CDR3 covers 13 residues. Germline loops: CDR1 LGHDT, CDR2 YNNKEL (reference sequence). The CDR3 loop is CASSQGSGTVQYF. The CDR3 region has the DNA TGTGCCAGCAGCCAAGGGAGCGGGACAGTACAGTACTTC.

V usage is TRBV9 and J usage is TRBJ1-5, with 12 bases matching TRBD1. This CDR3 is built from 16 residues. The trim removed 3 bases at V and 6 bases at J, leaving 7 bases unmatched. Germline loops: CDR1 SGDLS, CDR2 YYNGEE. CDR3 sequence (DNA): TGTGCCAGCAGCGAAGGGACAGGGGGCGTGGGTCAGCCCCAGCATTTT. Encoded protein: CASSEGTGGVGQPQHF. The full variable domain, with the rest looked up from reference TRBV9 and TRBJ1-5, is DSGVTQTPKHLITATGQRVTLRCSPRSGDLSVYWYQQSLDQGLQFLIQYYNGEERAKGNILERFSAQQFPDLHSELNLSSLELGDSALYFCASSEGTGGVGQPQHFGDGTRLSIL.

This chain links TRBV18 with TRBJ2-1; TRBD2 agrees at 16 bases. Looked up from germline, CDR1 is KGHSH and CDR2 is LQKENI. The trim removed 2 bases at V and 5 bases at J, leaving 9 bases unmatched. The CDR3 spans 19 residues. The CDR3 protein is CASSPGLGLAGGLHNEQFF. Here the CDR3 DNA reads TGTGCCAGCTCACCAGGGCTGGGACTAGCGGGAGGGCTCCACAATGAGCAGTTCTTC.

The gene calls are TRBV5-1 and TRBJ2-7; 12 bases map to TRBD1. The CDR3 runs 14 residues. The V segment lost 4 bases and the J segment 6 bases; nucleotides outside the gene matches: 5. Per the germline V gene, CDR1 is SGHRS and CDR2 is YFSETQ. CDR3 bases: TGCGCCAGCAGCATGGGACAGGGGGCGGCCGAGCAGTACTTC. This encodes CASSMGQGAAEQYF.

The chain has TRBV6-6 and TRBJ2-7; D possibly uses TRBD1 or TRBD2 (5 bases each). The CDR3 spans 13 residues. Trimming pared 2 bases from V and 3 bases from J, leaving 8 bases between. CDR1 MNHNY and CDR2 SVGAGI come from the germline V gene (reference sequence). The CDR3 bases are TGTGCCAGCAGTTACGGGGACGGCTACGAGCAGTACTTC. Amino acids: CASSYGDGYEQYF.

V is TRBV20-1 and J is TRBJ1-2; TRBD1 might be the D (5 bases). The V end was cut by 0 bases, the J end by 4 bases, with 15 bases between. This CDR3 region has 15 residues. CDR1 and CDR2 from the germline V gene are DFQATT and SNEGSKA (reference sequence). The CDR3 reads CSAREPQGLVYGYTF. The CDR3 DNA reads TGCAGTGCTAGAGAACCCCAGGGCTTGGTCTATGGCTACACCTTC.

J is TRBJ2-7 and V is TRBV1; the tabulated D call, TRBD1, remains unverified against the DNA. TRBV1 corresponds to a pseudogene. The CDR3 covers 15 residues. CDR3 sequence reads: CTSSRATGDRYEQYF. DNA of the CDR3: TGCACCAGCAGCCGCGCCACAGGGGACCGGTACGAGCAGTACTTC.

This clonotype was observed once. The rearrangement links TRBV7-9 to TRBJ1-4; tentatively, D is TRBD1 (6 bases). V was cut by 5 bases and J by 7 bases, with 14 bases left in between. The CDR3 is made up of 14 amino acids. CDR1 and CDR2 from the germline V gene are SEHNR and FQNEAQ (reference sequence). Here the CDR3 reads CASSPLGGGEKLFF. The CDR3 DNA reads TGTGCCAGCAGCCCACTAGGGGGGGGTGAAAAACTGTTTTTT.